A selection of T cell receptor beta chains follows, all from one sample in a study of T cells after posttransplantation cyclophosphamide. The assay was immunoSEQ multiplex PCR, and TCRdb's table has in-frame clones only and misses some. The sample yields tens of thousands of clones, without any singletons. Sequences were obtained from PBMCs. These receptor sequences come from a woman aged 60-70 years in good health, CMV-negative, and a related stem cell transplant donor. The CDR3 runs from the conserved cysteine through the conserved F or W. Fields, in order: V gene, D gene, J gene, clone size, CDR3 protein, CDR3 DNA. D genes are given only for firm matches. Some rows mark clone size as missing; the rest say once, few, many or name a class of expanded clone.

v_call: TRBV5-6
d_call: TRBD1
j_call: TRBJ1-2
clone_size: many
cdr3_aa: CASSGRTGVSGYTF
cdr3_nt: TGTGCCAGCAGCGGGCGGACAGGGGTTAGTGGCTACACCTTC

v_call: TRBV6-2/TRBV6-3
d_call: TRBD1
j_call: TRBJ1-5
clone_size: many
cdr3_aa: CASTSGGGGNQPQHF
cdr3_nt: TGTGCCAGTACCTCAGGGGGCGGTGGCAATCAGCCCCAGCATTTT

v_call: TRBV20-1
d_call: NA
j_call: TRBJ1-1
clone_size: few
cdr3_aa: CSAREGEAFF
cdr3_nt: TGCAGTGCCCGAGAAGGTGAAGCTTTCTTT

v_call: TRBV19
d_call: NA
j_call: TRBJ2-7
clone_size: many
cdr3_aa: CASQRSGAEGSYEQYF
cdr3_nt: TGTGCCAGCCAACGAAGCGGAGCAGAGGGCTCCTACGAGCAGTACTTC

v_call: TRBV5-1
d_call: TRBD2
j_call: TRBJ2-1
clone_size: NA
cdr3_aa: CASSLAEARGGIFEQFF
cdr3_nt: TGCGCCAGCAGCTTGGCCGAGGCGCGGGGGGGCATTTTTGAGCAGTTCTTC

v_call: TRBV6-1
d_call: TRBD1
j_call: TRBJ2-5
clone_size: NA
cdr3_aa: CATWDRGRGETQYF
cdr3_nt: TGTGCGACGTGGGACAGGGGGAGAGGAGAGACCCAGTACTTC

v_call: TRBV29-1
d_call: NA
j_call: TRBJ2-3
clone_size: NA
cdr3_aa: CSVSEGTDTQYF
cdr3_nt: TGCAGCGTTTCAGAAGGCACAGATACGCAGTATTTT

v_call: TRBV7-2
d_call: TRBD1
j_call: TRBJ1-3
clone_size: many
cdr3_aa: CASSLAQGWAGNTIYF
cdr3_nt: TGTGCCAGCAGCTTGGCACAGGGGTGGGCTGGAAACACCATATATTTT

v_call: TRBV6-5
d_call: NA
j_call: TRBJ1-2
clone_size: many
cdr3_aa: CASSYSGTQGGYTF
cdr3_nt: TGTGCCAGCAGTTACTCCGGCACCCAGGGTGGCTACACCTTC

v_call: TRBV30
d_call: NA
j_call: TRBJ1-1
clone_size: many
cdr3_aa: CAWSVAGVTEAFF
cdr3_nt: TGTGCCTGGAGTGTAGCCGGGGTGACTGAAGCTTTCTTT

v_call: TRBV5-1
d_call: NA
j_call: TRBJ2-7
clone_size: NA
cdr3_aa: CASSLGGGSSYEQYF
cdr3_nt: TGCGCCAGCAGCTTGGGTGGCGGAAGCTCCTACGAGCAGTACTTC

v_call: TRBV5-4
d_call: TRBD1
j_call: TRBJ2-3
clone_size: few
cdr3_aa: CASSRTGQGDTQYF
cdr3_nt: TGTGCCAGCAGCCGGACAGGGCAGGGGGATACGCAGTATTTT

v_call: TRBV4-3
d_call: NA
j_call: TRBJ1-5
clone_size: NA
cdr3_aa: CASSQDQGRGQPQHF
cdr3_nt: TGCGCCAGCAGCCAAGACCAGGGTCGCGGTCAGCCCCAGCATTTT

v_call: TRBV12-3/TRBV12-4
d_call: NA
j_call: TRBJ2-7
clone_size: many
cdr3_aa: CASSRPRVHGQYF
cdr3_nt: TGTGCCAGCAGTCGTCCAAGGGTCCACGGGCAGTACTTC

v_call: TRBV4-1
d_call: TRBD1
j_call: TRBJ2-7
clone_size: many
cdr3_aa: CASSQLADRGNEQYF
cdr3_nt: TGCGCCAGCAGCCAGCTGGCGGACAGGGGCAACGAGCAGTACTTC

v_call: TRBV9
d_call: NA
j_call: TRBJ1-4
clone_size: NA
cdr3_aa: CASSPGTSPFNEKLFF
cdr3_nt: TGTGCCAGCAGCCCCGGGACATCTCCTTTTAATGAAAAACTGTTTTTT

v_call: TRBV6-5
d_call: NA
j_call: TRBJ1-3
clone_size: many
cdr3_aa: CASSYSTGYSGNTIYF
cdr3_nt: TGTGCCAGCAGTTACTCGACAGGCTACTCTGGAAACACCATATATTTT

v_call: TRBV9
d_call: TRBD2
j_call: TRBJ2-1
clone_size: NA
cdr3_aa: CASTFSGGASNEQFF
cdr3_nt: TGTGCCAGCACCTTTAGCGGGGGGGCAAGCAATGAGCAGTTCTTC

v_call: TRBV4-3
d_call: NA
j_call: TRBJ2-5
clone_size: few
cdr3_aa: CASSQDGGSPSGTQYF
cdr3_nt: TGCGCCAGCAGCCAAGATGGGGGGAGCCCCTCGGGGACCCAGTACTTC

v_call: TRBV12-3/TRBV12-4
d_call: TRBD1
j_call: TRBJ2-2
clone_size: many
cdr3_aa: CASSLDRMTGELFF
cdr3_nt: TGTGCCAGCAGTTTGGACAGGATGACCGGGGAGCTGTTTTTT